This T cell receptor (beta chain) was captured by sequencing in a study of shared clonotypes between healthy human individuals (dated by TCRdb to between 2020 and 2021). For the wider study: A couple of women and a few men aged 18 to 49 years were included in the cohort. To estimate repertoire size and how much clonotypes are shared between individuals, the study performed deep sequencing of blood TCR repertoires from roughly five healthy adults. For each donor, CD4 naive and CD4 memory were each run on three plates, CD8 naive on two plates, and CD8 memory on one plate. To increase sequencing depth and limit assay-specific biases, different laboratories used diverse techniques to prepare libraries and sequence TCR repertoires. Leukapheresis yielded between about 0.85 and 9 billion PBMCs per donor.

TCR CDR3 regions were amplified from genomic DNA by multiplex PCR using the deep immunoSEQ assay. Extracted genomic DNA from each cell subset was distributed evenly across all wells of several immunoSEQ 96-well plates, and each plate was treated as a replicate. For sorted subsets, each replicate PCR was loaded with 200 ng genomic DNA, equivalent to 30,000 to 35,000 T cell genomes. Purified libraries were quantified with a Qubit 3.0 fluorometer, sized on a Bioanalyzer 2100, and re-quantified with the KAPA Library Quantification kit. Every immunoSEQ 96-well plate was sequenced on a dedicated single-read 150-cycle Illumina NextSeq 550 flow cell. The authors' pipeline ran thus. Because only junctional sequences without quality scores were contained in the immunoSEQ output, filtering matching that applied to full-length reads could not be performed. To assign V/J genes and CDR3, sequences were annotated against IMGT germline references using PyIR, a Python wrapper for IgBLAST v1.9. Reads were removed for weak V/J assignments (E-value above 1e-6), missing CDR3, stop codons, out-of-frame junctions, or ambiguous translated residues. V3J clonotypes were defined as sequences sharing an identical inferred V gene, J gene, and CDR3 amino acid sequence. Percentage overlap between repertoires was computed as shared unique clonotypes divided by the size of the smaller repertoire. Richness of each repertoire was evaluated using RTK rarefaction, the Chao1 estimator, and Recon v2.1 estimates of unobserved clonotypes. Generation probabilities were computed with OLGA for all TCRbeta clonotypes obtained by the gDNA method from several donors. Drawn from immuneACCESS, this table holds only the in-frame rearrangements with V and J called that TCRdb kept. Clones are partly lost; checked studies trace under half to an unresolved V gene and leave the rest unexplained. V and J calls and clone size follow that table, whereas D and trimming were derived from the DNA. The table for this sample lists about 1 million clones; under 80% of them were counted only once. The ten largest clones take up 1.2% to 1.5% of the sample.

CDR1 and CDR2 are read off the germline V gene as ENHRY and SYGVKD. Clipping removes 6 bases from V and 7 bases from J, with 1 as the unmatched junction base count. The CDR3 runs 13 residues from the cysteine to the phenylalanine. The sequence is cut down to CDR3 DNA, 39 bases in frame from base 1. Study-level results and caveats: Only blood was sampled, and tissue TCR repertoires likely differ from those in blood. Rarefaction of sorted-subset datasets indicated incomplete sequencing despite the large sequencing depth. Because the study included a small number of donors, the genetic and exposure-history diversity represented was limited. When a handful of donors were compared, the shared fraction of clonotypes was about 5.2% for naive CD4, approximately 3.3% for naive CD8, more than 2% for memory CD4, and 0.4% for memory CD8. Based on pairwise subsampling, the degree of clonotype sharing among donors was expected to be affected by sequencing depth. Clonotypes shared by all four sorted-subset donors showed higher generation probabilities than non-shared clonotypes. Larger estimated clonotype richness was generally found for naive subsets than for memory subsets.

Donors were healthy HIV-negative adults with no recently reported acute infections or vaccinations. Every donor was a Caucasian adult residing in Nashville, Tennessee, USA. CD4+ T cells were enriched through magnetic negative selection, after which naive cells were positively selected on CD45RA and the remaining negative fraction served as the memory subset. Blood was collected by leukapheresis, and PBMCs were isolated by Ficoll-Histopaque density gradient centrifugation and then cryopreserved in liquid nitrogen vapor phase. Purity and quantity of every magnetically sorted T cell population were checked by analytical flow cytometry. Genomic DNA was isolated from each sorted fraction and quantified by UV absorbance on a Nanodrop 2000c. Details on this clone: It has no known antigen specificity. There are no base qualities to consult, and no much larger clone falls within one base.

The TCR was taken from a man between 18 and 29 years old in good health. The chain couples TRBV10-3 to TRBJ1-3; TRBD1 matches 12 bases in the middle. Material: memory CD4+ T cells sorted from blood. Read against the paper, the sample's cell subset or site label means: CD45RA-negative fraction. The nucleotides are TGTGCCATCAGGGGGACAGGGGGCAACACCATATATTTT. Translated, it reads CAIRGTGGNTIYF.